The source of this T cell receptor (beta chain) is a study of T cell repertoires in cytomegalovirus infection. Looking at the study overall: CMV infection plus the matching HLA type was flagged by public TCR beta signatures. Study results and limitations: HLA-C-restricted CMV-specific TCR beta clonotypes prevailed in the ex vivo response. Using cumulative public TCR beta family frequency, the authors identified those who carried CMV together with the relevant HLA.

In TCRdb, the reads were re-called with MiXCR into one record per CDR3 protein. This table holds 200,000 to 250,000 distinct CDR3 sequences, 10% to 15% found once. As concerns this clonotype: What it recognizes is unknown.

CDR1 is SGHNT and CDR2 is YYREEE in the germline V gene (reference sequence). CDR3 length equals 17 residues. The V gene end was trimmed by 0 bases and the J gene end by 6 bases; junction bases not matched to a gene: 8. V gene TRBV5-4 combines with J gene TRBJ2-3, with 12 bases aligning to TRBD2. The sequenced sample consisted of PBMCs. The sequence was obtained from a human donor in good health (CMV status not recorded). Some clones in this sample may be carry-over from other donors' samples. The DNA for the CDR3 is TGTGCCAGCAGCTTGGATTTCCTAGCGGGAGGGCTGGATACGCAGTATTTT. Its translation: CASSLDFLAGGLDTQYF.